The 28 T cell receptor beta chains reported below all come from one sample, sequenced in a study of regulatory T cells in long-lasting Graves disease. iRepertoire HTBI primers and Arm-PCR of CDR3 regions built TCR beta libraries. TCRdb fed the multiplex PCR reads into MiXCR, producing one record per CDR3 protein. The top ten hold roughly 7.1% of the sample, which has approximately 500,000 distinct CDR3 sequences, about 22% seen once. Time point given: persistent/refractory GD, antithyroid drugs over 5 years with positive TRAb. PBMC-extracted RNA yielded the TCR library. The specimen was peripheral blood mononuclear cells (PBMCs), collected when the disease was refractory, from a patient treated with antithyroid drugs. The origin of the receptors is a female donor with Graves disease.

This clonotype has ten or more counts. The V call is TRBV24-1, the J call TRBJ1-2; a weak D match, TRBD1 (5 bases). This CDR3 has 12 amino acids. V lost 4 bases to trimming and J lost 6 bases, with 8 bases between them. Germline V gene data show CDR1 as KGHDR and CDR2 as SFDVKD. The CDR3 coding sequence is TGTGCCACCAGTGACCCAGGGAATGGCTACACCTTC. It codes for CATSDPGNGYTF.

This clonotype was seen a few times. V usage is TRBV6-2 or TRBV6-3 and J usage is TRBJ2-7; TRBD1 agrees at 7 bases. The length of the CDR3 is 14 residues. The germline V gene has CDR1 MNHEY and CDR2 SVGEGT. V lost 5 bases and J lost 4; bases outside the gene matches: 8. The CDR3 loop reads CASSLSDRAYEQYF. DNA of the CDR3: TGTGCCAGCAGTCTGTCCGACAGGGCTTACGAGCAGTACTTC.

This clonotype appeared a few times. The chain joins TRBV7-6 to TRBJ2-7; TRBD1 agrees at 10 bases. Germline loops: CDR1 SGHVS, CDR2 FNYEAQ. After removal of 1 base from V and 5 bases from J, the junction contained 2 bases not matched to a gene. This CDR3 region has 14 residues. The CDR3 DNA reads as TGTGCCAGCAGCTTAGTGGGGACAGGGGACGAGCAGTACTTC. It encodes CASSLVGTGDEQYF.

This clonotype has more than one count but fewer than ten. This rearrangement joins TRBV20-1 to TRBJ2-7, with TRBD2 matching 12 bases. Trimming removed 2 bases from V and 0 bases from J; junction bases left unmatched: 5. Germline values: CDR1 DFQATT, CDR2 SNEGSKA (reference sequence). The CDR3 spans 16 residues. CDR3 loop: CSARNRLAGDSYEQYF. CDR3 DNA sequence: TGCAGTGCTAGAAACCGACTAGCGGGGGACTCCTACGAGCAGTACTTC.

This clonotype appeared many times. In nucleotides, the CDR3 is TGTGCCAGCAGTTTATATGCAGGCGATGGATCACCCCTCCACTTT. Protein sequence: CASSLYAGDGSPLHF. The gene calls are TRBV28 and TRBJ1-6; D gene ambiguous. Germline lookup yields CDR1 MDHEN and CDR2 SYDVKM. Between the trimmed V and J ends, which lost 1 base and 10 bases, there was a span of 14 bases. The CDR3 contains 15 residues.

There are many counts of this clonotype. The rearrangement links TRBV3-1 to TRBJ2-7; no clear D. The CDR3 consists of 14 residues. Trimming removed 1 base from V and 2 bases from J, with 9 bases in between. Germline V gene lookup returns CDR1 LGHDT and CDR2 YNNKEL (reference sequence). CDR3 in amino acids: CASSQGWGAYEQYF. CDR3 nucleotide sequence: TGTGCCAGCAGCCAAGGATGGGGTGCCTACGAGCAGTACTTC.

In this sample, this clonotype turned up a few times. The chain joins TRBV7-3 to TRBJ1-6, with 7 bases matching TRBD1. The J segment lost 8 bases and the V segment lost 7 bases, leaving 17 bases of the junction unmatched. This CDR3 contains 17 residues. Germline V gives CDR1 SGHTA, CDR2 FQGTGA. The CDR3: CASTPKLSVRGDSPLHF. The CDR3 DNA sequence: TGTGCCAGCACCCCGAAGCTGAGTGTCAGGGGGGATTCACCCCTCCACTTT.

This clonotype occurred many times. The CDR3 is CSVLSGSYGYTF. CDR3 coding DNA: TGCAGCGTTCTTTCGGGGAGCTATGGCTACACCTTC. The chain recombines TRBV29-1 with TRBJ1-2; D is ambiguous. Per germline, CDR1 SQVTM and CDR2 ANQGSEA. This CDR3 comprises 12 residues. Trimming cost V 5 bases and J 4 bases, with 11 bases left between them.

This clonotype came up many times. J is TRBJ1-2 and V is TRBV25-1; TRBD1 aligns across 9 bases. CDR3 length equals 15 residues. V lost 4 bases to trimming and J lost 1 base; unmatched junction nucleotides: 4. Germline CDR1 and CDR2: MGHDK and SYGVNS. The DNA for the CDR3 is TGTGCCAGCAGTGGGCAGACAGGGGGTAACTATGGCTACACCTTC. It translates to CASSGQTGGNYGYTF.

The sample holds many counts of this clonotype. The genes are TRBV12-3 or TRBV12-4 and TRBJ2-7; TRBD1 is a possible D gene (5 bases). The CDR3 extends over 13 amino acids. V shed 5 bases and J shed 6 bases, with 14 bases lying between them. CDR3 in DNA: TGTGCCAGCAGTCCCCTGCAGGGCGGCGAGCAGTACTTC. It translates to CASSPLQGGEQYF.

This clonotype was detected only a few times. V is TRBV20-1 and J is TRBJ1-6, with D unresolved. Looked up from germline, CDR1 is DFQATT and CDR2 is SNEGSKA (reference sequence). The CDR3 sequence is 13 residues long. V was trimmed by 0 bases and J by 7 bases, leaving 7 bases between them. CDR3 nucleotide sequence: TGCAGTGCTAGAGATTCTGTGAATTCACCCCTCCACTTT. Translating gives CSARDSVNSPLHF.

This clonotype was recorded many times. The chain employs TRBV28 and TRBJ1-2; a weak D match, TRBD1 (6 bases). The V gene lost 2 bases and the J gene lost 8 bases, with 6 bases spanning the gap. The germline gives CDR1 MDHEN, CDR2 SYDVKM. The CDR3 has 11 residues. CDR3 nucleotides: TGTGCCAGCAGTTTAGGACAGGGCTACACCTTC. Its protein is CASSLGQGYTF.

This clonotype was counted ten times or more. The V and J genes are TRBV28 and TRBJ2-7; 9 nucleotides agree with TRBD2. Germline assignment: CDR1 MDHEN and CDR2 SYDVKM. The CDR3 runs 14 residues. The trim removed 4 bases at V and 4 bases at J, leaving 5 bases unmatched. The CDR3 nucleotides read TGTGCCAGCAGTTCCCTAGCGGGAAGATACGAGCAGTACTTC. It encodes CASSSLAGRYEQYF.

CDR3 region: CASSSTAQEGYTF. The DNA of the CDR3 is TGTGCCAGCAGCTCGACAGCACAGGAGGGCTACACCTTC. This chain uses TRBV7-9 with TRBJ1-2; a weak D match, TRBD1 (5 bases). Deletions cut 4 bases from V and 8 bases from J, with 14 bases between. The CDR3 runs to 13 residues. Germline-derived CDR1 and CDR2 are SEHNR and FQNEAQ (reference sequence).

Worth noting for this clonotype: Being one base from a much bigger clone, this may be a read error. The rearrangement links TRBV5-1 to TRBJ1-5; 7 bases align to TRBD1. The J segment lost 6 bases and the V segment lost 0 bases, leaving 3 bases of the junction unmatched. The germline CDR1 and CDR2 sequences are SGHRS and YFSETQ. The CDR3 runs 14 residues. CDR3 in amino acids: CASSLAGDSQPQHF. DNA for the CDR3: TGCGCCAGCAGCTTGGCGGGGGACAGTCAGCCCCAGCATTTT.

This chain joins TRBV12-3 or TRBV12-4 and TRBJ2-3, with D maybe TRBD2 (5 bases). V lost 1 base, J lost 2 bases, and 13 bases lay in between. The CDR3 spans 16 residues. As DNA, the CDR3 is TGTGCCAGCAGTTTAGTTTCGGGGAAAACCACAGATACGCAGTATTTT. Its translation is CASSLVSGKTTDTQYF.

This clonotype was detected many times. The rearrangement joins TRBV27 to TRBJ1-4, with D possibly matching TRBD1 (6 bases). This CDR3 comprises 14 residues. V lost 6 bases and J lost 7, with 15 bases in between. Germline V gene sequence: CDR1 MNHEY, CDR2 SMNVEV (reference sequence). CDR3 amino acids: CASSYRAGGEKLFF. As DNA, the CDR3 is TGTGCCAGCAGCTACAGGGCGGGTGGTGAAAAACTGTTTTTT.

Comments on this clonotype: Likely a read error: the CDR3 ends without its conserved phenylalanine or tryptophan. The chain combines TRBV6-1 with TRBJ2-5; D unresolved. Trimming took off 7 bases at V and 4 bases at J, with 19 bases between the two ends. CDR3 length: 15 residues. Germline V lookup: CDR1 MNHNS, CDR2 SASEGT. CDR3 residues: CASNNLGPRRETQYS. The CDR3 DNA sequence: TGTGCCAGCAACAACTTGGGCCCCAGACGAGAGACCCAGTACTCC.

V and J are TRBV7-3 and TRBJ2-5; D could derive from TRBD1 or TRBD2 (5 bases each). V lost 1 base, J lost 5 bases, and 17 bases lay in between. Germline V gene lookup returns CDR1 SGHTA and CDR2 FQGTGA. This CDR3 is built from 16 residues. The CDR3 spells CASSLRGNLEGETQYF. The CDR3 DNA sequence: TGTGCCAGCAGCTTAAGGGGGAACCTAGAAGGGGAGACCCAGTACTTC.

This rearrangement joins TRBV20-1 to TRBJ2-2; 11 bases agree with TRBD2. V gave up 0 bases and J gave up 5 bases; unmatched junction bases: 5. The CDR3 runs 16 residues. Germline CDR1 and CDR2: DFQATT and SNEGSKA (reference sequence). The CDR3 DNA follows: TGCAGTGCTAGAGATCGGAGGACTAGCGGGACCGGGGAGCTGTTTTTT. It translates to CSARDRRTSGTGELFF.

Regarding this clonotype: This could be a read error, since a much larger clone is one nucleotide away. The gene calls are TRBV6-1 and TRBJ1-4; the D is unclear. Germline CDR1 MNHNS, CDR2 SASEGT. The CDR3 runs to 12 residues. This CDR3 is CASVGGNEELFF. The DNA of the CDR3 is TGTGCCAGTGTTGGAGGTAATGAAGAACTGTTTTTT.

This clonotype occurred a few times. J is TRBJ1-5 and V is TRBV24-1; D gene ambiguous. The CDR3 length is 14 residues. Germline V CDR1 and CDR2: KGHDR, SFDVKD. With 6 bases removed from V and 0 bases from J, the gap between germline ends came to 8 bases. CDR3 residues: CATSRLDSNQPQHF. The CDR3 DNA reads as TGTGCCACCAGTCGACTTGATAGCAATCAGCCCCAGCATTTT.

The chain links TRBV6-2 or TRBV6-3 to TRBJ1-5, with 7 bases matching TRBD1. The CDR3 has 17 residues. J lost 0 bases, V lost 2 bases, and 7 bases had no gene match. Germline V gene data show CDR1 as MNHEY and CDR2 as SVGEGT. The CDR3 nucleotides are TGTGCCAGCAGTTACACAACAGGGGATTATAGCAATCAGCCCCAGCATTTT. It yields the protein CASSYTTGDYSNQPQHF.

This rearrangement joins TRBV6-2 or TRBV6-3 to TRBJ2-5; D may correspond to TRBD1 or TRBD2 (5 bases each). The CDR3 consists of 14 residues. Trimming pared 0 bases from V and 9 bases from J, leaving 14 bases between. Germline CDR1 MNHEY, CDR2 SVGEGT. CDR3: CASSYSRAQGAQYF. DNA for the CDR3: TGTGCCAGCAGTTACTCGAGGGCCCAAGGGGCCCAGTACTTC.

This clonotype has a handful of counts. The chain joins TRBV20-1 to TRBJ1-1; D gene uncertain. CDR3 length: 15 residues. Germline-derived CDR1 and CDR2 are DFQATT and SNEGSKA (reference sequence). Between the trimmed V and J ends, which lost 3 bases and 1 base, there was a span of 15 bases. In DNA, the CDR3 is TGCAGTGCTAGCGACGCACGGGCAGGGAACACTGAAGCTTTCTTT. It translates to CSASDARAGNTEAFF.

This sequence joins TRBV6-1 and TRBJ1-5; D is unclear. Germline V gene lookup returns CDR1 MNHNS and CDR2 SASEGT. The CDR3 is 13 amino acids. V dropped 1 base and J dropped 9 bases, with 10 bases sitting between them. The CDR3 DNA is TGTGCCAGCAGTGAAGTGGGTATTAGGCCCCAGCATTTT. The encoded protein is CASSEVGIRPQHF.

J is TRBJ1-6 and V is TRBV5-8; unclear D gene. CDR1 and CDR2 (germline): SGHTS, YDEGEE. The CDR3 is 14 amino acids. The V gene lost 1 base and the J gene lost 4 bases, with 6 bases spanning the gap. In DNA, the CDR3 is TGTGCCAGCAGCTTGTCGGATTATAATTCACCCCTCCACTTT. Translated: CASSLSDYNSPLHF.

This sequence joins TRBV5-1 and TRBJ1-2, with a weak D call TRBD1 (5 bases). The V gene's germline CDR1 is SGHRS and CDR2 YFSETQ. The V gene lost 6 bases and the J gene lost 12 bases, with 18 bases spanning the gap. This CDR3 has 12 residues. CDR3 amino acids: CASTETEEGHTF. CDR3 sequence (DNA): TGCGCCAGCACGGAGACAGAGGAGGGCCACACCTTC.